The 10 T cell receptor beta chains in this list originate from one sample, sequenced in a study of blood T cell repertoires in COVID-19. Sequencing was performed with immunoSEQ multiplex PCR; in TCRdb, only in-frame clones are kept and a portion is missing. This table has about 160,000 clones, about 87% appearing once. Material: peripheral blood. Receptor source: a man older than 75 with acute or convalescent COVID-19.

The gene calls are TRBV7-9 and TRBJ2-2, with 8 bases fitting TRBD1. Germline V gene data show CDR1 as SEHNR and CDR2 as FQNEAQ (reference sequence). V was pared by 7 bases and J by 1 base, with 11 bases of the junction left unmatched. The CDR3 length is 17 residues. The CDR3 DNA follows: TGTGCCAGCAACCCACCACTCGGACAGGGGAACACCGGGGAGCTGTTTTTT. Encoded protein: CASNPPLGQGNTGELFF.

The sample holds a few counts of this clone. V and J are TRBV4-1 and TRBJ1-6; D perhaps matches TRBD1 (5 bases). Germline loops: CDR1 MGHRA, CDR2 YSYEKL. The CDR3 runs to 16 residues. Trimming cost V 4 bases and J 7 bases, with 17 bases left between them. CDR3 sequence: CASSRDITGINSPLHF. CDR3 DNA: TGCGCCAGCAGCCGTGATATCACAGGAATAAATTCACCCCTCCACTTT.

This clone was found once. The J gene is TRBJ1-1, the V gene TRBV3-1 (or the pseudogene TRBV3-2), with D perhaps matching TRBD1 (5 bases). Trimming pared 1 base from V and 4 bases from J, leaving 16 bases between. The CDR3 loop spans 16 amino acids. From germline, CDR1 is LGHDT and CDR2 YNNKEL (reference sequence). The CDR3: CASSQVILGGGTEAFF. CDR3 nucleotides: TGTGCCAGCAGCCAAGTTATCCTCGGGGGAGGCACTGAAGCTTTCTTT.

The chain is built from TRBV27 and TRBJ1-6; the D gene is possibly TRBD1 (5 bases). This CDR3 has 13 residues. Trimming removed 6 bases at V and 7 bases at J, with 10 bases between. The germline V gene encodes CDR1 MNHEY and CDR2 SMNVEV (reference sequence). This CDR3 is CASRARENSPLHF. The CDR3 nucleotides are TGTGCCAGCAGGGCCAGGGAAAATTCACCCCTCCACTTT.

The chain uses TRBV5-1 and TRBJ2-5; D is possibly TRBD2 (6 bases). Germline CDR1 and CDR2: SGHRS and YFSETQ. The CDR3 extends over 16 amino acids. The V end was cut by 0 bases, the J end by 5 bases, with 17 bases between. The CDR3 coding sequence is TGCGCCAGCAGCTTGGCGGGGACTTCCGTGGAGGAGACCCAGTACTTC. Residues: CASSLAGTSVEETQYF.

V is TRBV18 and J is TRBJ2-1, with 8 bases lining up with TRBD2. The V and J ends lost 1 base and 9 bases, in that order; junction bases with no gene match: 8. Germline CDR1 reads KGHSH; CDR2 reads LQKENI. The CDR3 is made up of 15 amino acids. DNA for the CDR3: TGTGCCAGCTCACCACGTGTGACTAGCGATAGTGAGCAGTTCTTC. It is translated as CASSPRVTSDSEQFF.

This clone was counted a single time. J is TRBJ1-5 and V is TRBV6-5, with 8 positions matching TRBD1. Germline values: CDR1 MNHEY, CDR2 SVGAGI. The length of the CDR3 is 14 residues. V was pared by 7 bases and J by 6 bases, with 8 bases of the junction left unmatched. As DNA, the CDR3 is TGTGCCAGCACCCGGGACAGGAGAATTCAGCCCCAGCATTTT. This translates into CASTRDRRIQPQHF.

CDR3 nucleotide sequence: TGTGCCAGTACCTATGGGGCGGCGGTGGGGCCAGATACGCAGTATTTT. Its protein is CASTYGAAVGPDTQYF. V usage is TRBV19 and J usage is TRBJ2-3; possible D gene TRBD1, 5 bases. The CDR3 loop spans 16 amino acids. Looked up from germline, CDR1 is LNHDA and CDR2 is SQIVND (reference sequence). V was clipped by 7 bases and J by 4 bases, with 21 bases between them.

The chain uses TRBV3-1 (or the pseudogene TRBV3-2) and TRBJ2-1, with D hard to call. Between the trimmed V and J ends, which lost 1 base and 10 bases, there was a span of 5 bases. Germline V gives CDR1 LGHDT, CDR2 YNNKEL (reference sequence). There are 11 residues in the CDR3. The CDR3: CASSQAREQFF. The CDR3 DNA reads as TGTGCCAGCAGCCAAGCCCGGGAGCAGTTCTTC.

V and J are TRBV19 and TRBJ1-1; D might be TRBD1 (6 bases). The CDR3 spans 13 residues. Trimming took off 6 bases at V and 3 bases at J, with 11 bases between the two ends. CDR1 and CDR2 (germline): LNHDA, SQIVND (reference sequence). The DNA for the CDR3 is TGTGCCAGTAGATGGGCAGGGGACACTGAAGCTTTCTTT. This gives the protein CASRWAGDTEAFF.